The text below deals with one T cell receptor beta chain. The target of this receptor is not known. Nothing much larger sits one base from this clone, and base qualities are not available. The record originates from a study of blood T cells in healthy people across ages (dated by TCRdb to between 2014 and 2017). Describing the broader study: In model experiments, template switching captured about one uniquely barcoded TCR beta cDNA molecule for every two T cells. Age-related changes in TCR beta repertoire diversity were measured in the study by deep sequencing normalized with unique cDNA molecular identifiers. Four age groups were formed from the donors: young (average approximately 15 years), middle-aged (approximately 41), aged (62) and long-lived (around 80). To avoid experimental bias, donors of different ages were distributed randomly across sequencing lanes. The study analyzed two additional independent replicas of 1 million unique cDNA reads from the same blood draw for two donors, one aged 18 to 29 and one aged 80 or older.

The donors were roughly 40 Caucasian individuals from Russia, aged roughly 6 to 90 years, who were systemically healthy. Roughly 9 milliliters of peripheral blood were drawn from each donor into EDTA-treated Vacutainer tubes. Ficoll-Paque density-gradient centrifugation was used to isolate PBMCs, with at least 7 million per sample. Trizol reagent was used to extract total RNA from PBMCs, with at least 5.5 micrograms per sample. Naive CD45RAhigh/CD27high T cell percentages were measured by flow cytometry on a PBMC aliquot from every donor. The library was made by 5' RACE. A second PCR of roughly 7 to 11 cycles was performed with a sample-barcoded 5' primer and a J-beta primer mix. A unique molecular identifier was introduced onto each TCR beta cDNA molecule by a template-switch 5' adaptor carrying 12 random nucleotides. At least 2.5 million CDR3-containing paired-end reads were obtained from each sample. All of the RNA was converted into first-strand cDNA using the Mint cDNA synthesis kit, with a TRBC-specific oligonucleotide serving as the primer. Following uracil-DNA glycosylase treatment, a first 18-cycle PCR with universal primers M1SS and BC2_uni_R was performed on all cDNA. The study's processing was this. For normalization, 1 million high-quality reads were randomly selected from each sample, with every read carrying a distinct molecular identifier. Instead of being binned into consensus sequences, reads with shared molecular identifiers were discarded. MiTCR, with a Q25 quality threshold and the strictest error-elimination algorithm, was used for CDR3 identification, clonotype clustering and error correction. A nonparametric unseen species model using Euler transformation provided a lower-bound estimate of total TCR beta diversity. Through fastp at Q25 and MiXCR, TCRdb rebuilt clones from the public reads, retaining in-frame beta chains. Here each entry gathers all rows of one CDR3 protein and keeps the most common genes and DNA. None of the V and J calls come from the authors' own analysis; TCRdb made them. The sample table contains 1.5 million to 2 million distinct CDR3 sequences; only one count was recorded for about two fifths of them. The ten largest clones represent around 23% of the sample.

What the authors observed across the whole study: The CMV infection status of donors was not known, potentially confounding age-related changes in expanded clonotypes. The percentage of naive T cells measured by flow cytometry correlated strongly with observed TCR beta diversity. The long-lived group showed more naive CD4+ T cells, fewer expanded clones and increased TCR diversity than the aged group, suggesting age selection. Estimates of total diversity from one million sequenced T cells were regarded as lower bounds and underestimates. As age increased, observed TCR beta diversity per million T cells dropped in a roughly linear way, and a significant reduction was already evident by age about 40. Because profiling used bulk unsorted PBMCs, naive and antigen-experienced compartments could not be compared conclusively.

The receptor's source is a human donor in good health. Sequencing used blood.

Here is the DNA: TGTGCCATCAGTGAGGACGGGACAGGGCGAATCATTACTTACGAGCAGTACTTC. This gives the protein CAISEDGTGRIITYEQYF. The chain couples TRBV10-3 to TRBJ2-7; a stretch of 9 junction bases matches TRBD1. Ends trimmed: V by 2 bases, J by 4 bases; bases unmatched to a gene: 15. There are 18 amino acids in the CDR3, from cysteine to phenylalanine inclusive. The retained sequence is limited to the CDR3, 54 bases, with the frame set at the first base. The germline V gene provides CDR1 ENHRY and CDR2 SYGVKD.